One sample yielded the 26 T cell receptor beta chains listed below, sequenced in a study of glioma-infiltrating T cells. TCR alpha and beta CDR3 regions were amplified from RNA using iRepertoire nested multiplex PCR. TCRdb analysed the multiplex PCR reads with MiXCR anew, one entry per CDR3 protein. The table records about 130,000 distinct CDR3 sequences, roughly a quarter of them present only once. Sequencing was carried out using glioma tissue, nonneoplastic brain tissue, or PBMCs (not recorded which). The receptors derive from a human donor with low-grade glioma or glioblastoma, undergoing nonglioma brain surgery, or in good health (not recorded which).

This clonotype has a single count. CDR3 protein: CASSSGSSSNQPQHF. CDR3 nucleotide sequence: TGTGCCAGCAGCTCTGGGTCGTCCAGTAATCAGCCCCAGCATTTT. The rearrangement uses TRBV7-9 and TRBJ1-5; D not resolved. Trimming stripped 4 bases from V and 4 bases from J, with 14 bases between. This CDR3 contains 15 residues. CDR1 and CDR2 (germline): SEHNR, FQNEAQ (reference sequence). The full variable domain, rest sourced from reference TRBV7-9 and TRBJ1-5, is DTGVSQNPRHKITKRGQNVTFRCDPISEHNRLYWYRQTLGQGPEFLTYFQNEAQLEKSRLLSDRFSAERPKGSFSTLEIQRTEQGDSAMYLCASSSGSSSNQPQHFGDGTRLSIL.

This chain uses TRBV29-1 with TRBJ1-1; D call uncertain. With 4 bases removed from V and 1 base from J, the gap between germline ends came to 10 bases. This CDR3 comprises 13 residues. Germline CDR1 is SQVTM and CDR2 is ANQGSEA. The CDR3 DNA is TGCAGCGTTGTGGAACAGACGAACACTGAAGCTTTCTTT. Protein product: CSVVEQTNTEAFF.

CDR3 amino acids: CASSGGGNQPQHF. The CDR3 bases are TGTGCCAGCTCAGGAGGGGGCAATCAGCCCCAGCATTTT. V is TRBV18 and J is TRBJ1-5, with a possible D match to TRBD1 (5 bases). V dropped 5 bases and J dropped 2 bases, with 7 bases sitting between them. This CDR3 is built from 13 residues. In germline, CDR1 is KGHSH, CDR2 LQKENI. Complete variable domain (other parts from reference TRBV18 and TRBJ1-5): NAGVMQNPRHLVRRRGQEARLRCSPMKGHSHVYWYRQLPEEGLKFMVYLQKENIIDESGMPKERFSAEFPKEGPSILRIQQVVRGDSAAYFCASSGGGNQPQHFGDGTRLSIL.

This clonotype has more than one count but fewer than ten. The chain couples TRBV29-1 to TRBJ2-1, with D tentatively TRBD1 or TRBD2 (5 bases each). Germline lookup yields CDR1 SQVTM and CDR2 ANQGSEA. The CDR3 is made up of 15 amino acids. V was clipped by 6 bases and J by 0 bases, with 15 bases between them. The CDR3 region is CSVRVGASSYNEQFF. In nucleotides, the CDR3 is TGCAGCGTGCGGGTCGGGGCCAGCTCCTACAATGAGCAGTTCTTC.

This clonotype was recorded at least ten times. This chain joins TRBV7-2 and TRBJ2-1, with 7 bases aligning to TRBD1. CDR1 is SGHTA, CDR2 FQGNSA, per germline. This CDR3 has 12 residues. The V segment lost 4 bases and the J segment 10 bases; nucleotides outside the gene matches: 4. CDR3 loop: CASSWDRTEQFF. The CDR3 DNA sequence: TGTGCCAGCAGCTGGGACAGAACAGAGCAGTTCTTC.

There are a few counts of this clonotype. The rearrangement joins TRBV11-2 to TRBJ2-3, with D maybe TRBD1 (5 bases). CDR1 is SGHAT, CDR2 FQNNGV, per germline. V was pared by 0 bases and J by 14 bases, with 12 bases between. The CDR3 extends over 12 amino acids. For the CDR3, the DNA is TGTGCCAGCAGCTTAGACCGTCGGACACCGTATTTT. Its translation: CASSLDRRTPYF.

This clonotype occurred a few times. The gene calls are TRBV7-8 and TRBJ1-5, with 8 nucleotides matching TRBD1. J gave up 0 bases and V 5 bases, and 9 bases lay outside the gene matches. Germline V gene lookup returns CDR1 SGHVS and CDR2 FQNEAQ. CDR3 length: 17 amino acids. The CDR3 DNA follows: TGTGCCAGCAGCCCAGGGACAGGCGCAAATAGCAATCAGCCCCAGCATTTT. This encodes CASSPGTGANSNQPQHF. Full variable domain (missing parts from reference TRBV7-8 and TRBJ1-5): GAGVSQSPRYKVAKRGQDVALRCDPISGHVSLFWYQQALGQGPEFLTYFQNEAQLDKSGLPSDRFFAERPEGSVSTLKIQRTQQEDSAVYLCASSPGTGANSNQPQHFGDGTRLSIL.

Comment on this clonotype: A read error may be the cause here, since a much bigger clone is one base away. The rearrangement uses TRBV7-2 and TRBJ1-5; perhaps TRBD1 as D (5 bases). The CDR3 contains 13 residues. CDR1 SGHTA and CDR2 FQGNSA come from the germline V gene. Written as DNA, the CDR3 is TGTGCCAGCAGTATCCGGGGCAATCAGCTCCAGCATTTT. Its translation: CASSIRGNQLQHF.

This clonotype was seen many times. The chain joins TRBV6-6 to TRBJ2-2; possibly TRBD2 for D (5 bases). The germline V gene encodes CDR1 MNHNY and CDR2 SVGAGI (reference sequence). The CDR3 loop spans 14 amino acids. V gave up 2 bases and J gave up 11 bases, with 15 bases separating them. CDR3 protein: CASSYQPGRDELFF. CDR3 nucleotides: TGTGCCAGCAGTTACCAGCCTGGACGGGATGAGCTGTTTTTT.

This clonotype appeared once. This may come from a read error, since a much larger clone is one base off. The CDR3 reads CATSRGGIQGTQYF. The CDR3 DNA reads TGTGCCACCAGCAGAGGAGGGATCCAAGGGACCCAGTACTTC. The chain recombines TRBV15 with TRBJ2-5; a possible D gene is TRBD2 (5 bases). The CDR3 extends over 14 amino acids. Germline lookup yields CDR1 LNHNV and CDR2 YYDKDF (reference sequence).

The chain has TRBV3-1 and TRBJ2-3; 9 bases fit TRBD2. The CDR3 is 17 amino acids. After removal of 1 base from V and 4 bases from J, the junction contained 9 bases not matched to a gene. Germline V gives CDR1 LGHDT, CDR2 YNNKEL (reference sequence). The CDR3 DNA reads TGTGCCAGCAGCCAAGTTCGGGGCGGGGGGGAGCCAGATACGCAGTATTTT. As protein: CASSQVRGGGEPDTQYF.

This clonotype occurred many times. The chain recombines TRBV2 with TRBJ1-2, with D uncertain. The CDR3 has 11 residues. Trimming left V 3 bases short and J 7 bases short, with 6 bases between. CDR1 and CDR2 from the germline V gene are SNHLY and FYNNEI. Written as DNA, the CDR3 is TGTGCCAGCAGTGAGCGCATTGGCTACACCTTC. This gives the protein CASSERIGYTF.

V usage is TRBV3-1 and J usage is TRBJ2-7; 8 bases map to TRBD2. After removal of 1 base from V and 0 bases from J, the junction contained 5 bases not matched to a gene. The CDR3 is 16 residues long. Germline V gene lookup returns CDR1 LGHDT and CDR2 YNNKEL (reference sequence). The CDR3: CASSQVLLADSYEQYV. The CDR3 DNA follows: TGTGCCAGCAGCCAAGTCTTACTAGCGGACTCCTACGAGCAGTACGTC.

This clonotype was seen at least ten times. This sequence joins TRBV19 and TRBJ2-5; a weak D match, TRBD1 (6 bases). The CDR3 runs to 14 residues. The germline V gene encodes CDR1 LNHDA and CDR2 SQIVND (reference sequence). V lost 5 bases and J 5 bases, leaving 15 bases between the germline ends. CDR3 sequence: CASSAQGFGETQYF. The CDR3, as DNA: TGTGCCAGTAGTGCTCAGGGGTTTGGGGAGACCCAGTACTTC.

The chain is built from TRBV2 and TRBJ2-7; D possibly corresponds to TRBD1 (5 bases). V dropped 6 bases and J dropped 0 bases, with 15 bases sitting between them. The CDR3 totals 15 residues. Germline V gives CDR1 SNHLY, CDR2 FYNNEI. Written as DNA, the CDR3 is TGTGCCAGCAGCTTAGGACATGGGGCCTCCTACGAGCAGTACGTC. Translated: CASSLGHGASYEQYV.

V gene TRBV7-9 combines with J gene TRBJ1-1; 7 bases agree with TRBD1. Germline-derived CDR1 and CDR2 are SEHNR and FQNEAQ (reference sequence). The CDR3 runs to 15 residues. Trimming at V came to 3 bases and at J to 0 bases, leaving 4 bases not matched to a gene. The CDR3 bases are TGTGCCAGCAGCTTTGAGGGGGCCGTGAACACTGAAGCTTTCTTT. Translated: CASSFEGAVNTEAFF.

A note on this clonotype: Being one base from a much bigger clone, this may be a read error. V is TRBV6-1 and J is TRBJ1-1; 8 bases fit TRBD1. The CDR3 loop spans 15 amino acids. Unmatched junction bases numbered 5, after V lost 4 bases and J lost 1 base. CDR1 and CDR2 from the germline V gene are MNHNS and SASEGT. The CDR3 DNA follows: TGTGCCAGCAGTGCCAGGGGGCAAGAGAACACTGAAGCTTTCTTT. This sequence encodes CASSARGQENTEAFF.

This clonotype has a count of ten or more. Here the CDR3 omits its conserved ending phenylalanine or tryptophan, so a read error is the likely source. Because the CDR3's place on the DNA is in doubt, the DNA is left out and the CDR3 is given as listed by TCRdb. The chain is built from TRBV7-9 and TRBJ2-5; the table gives TRBD1 as D, unverified against the DNA. The CDR3 totals 12 residues, both ends included. The V gene's germline CDR1 is SEHNR and CDR2 FQNEAQ (reference sequence). Here the CDR3 reads CASSPARGHLPL.

This clonotype was detected a few times. The CDR3 loop is CASSQDANQNSPLHF. The CDR3 bases are TGCGCCAGCAGCCAAGATGCTAACCAAAATTCACCCCTCCACTTT. The chain recombines TRBV4-1 with TRBJ1-6; D not certain. Germline assignment: CDR1 MGHRA and CDR2 YSYEKL. V was trimmed by 0 bases and J by 7 bases, leaving 10 bases between them. The CDR3 consists of 15 residues.

The gene calls are TRBV3-1 and TRBJ2-1; 10 nucleotides align to TRBD1. Germline values: CDR1 LGHDT, CDR2 YNNKEL (reference sequence). The CDR3 contains 15 residues. J lost 8 bases, V lost 5 bases, and 9 bases had no gene match. CDR3: CASSLTGTGAYEQFF. Here the CDR3 DNA reads TGTGCCAGCAGCTTGACCGGGACAGGGGCTTATGAGCAGTTCTTC.

The chain recombines TRBV19 with TRBJ2-1; no definite D call. The V and J ends lost 10 bases and 5 bases respectively, with 9 bases between them. Per the germline V gene, CDR1 is LNHDA and CDR2 is SQIVND (reference sequence). The CDR3 covers 11 residues. CDR3 in amino acids: CATALHNEQFF. The CDR3 bases are TGTGCCACCGCACTCCACAATGAGCAGTTCTTC.

This clonotype was seen many times. The chain links TRBV28 to TRBJ2-3, with 15 bases lining up with TRBD2. This CDR3 is built from 12 residues. Germline lookup yields CDR1 MDHEN and CDR2 SYDVKM. The junction had 4 bases not matched to a gene; V was cut back by 9 bases and J by 12 bases. CDR3 region: CASWTSGGAQYF. In DNA, the CDR3 is TGTGCCAGTTGGACTAGCGGGGGGGCCCAGTATTTT.

The chain joins TRBV27 to TRBJ2-2, with 10 bases fitting TRBD1. The CDR3 runs to 18 residues. V shed 2 bases, J shed 5 bases, and the junction held 11 bases outside the gene matches. Germline V gives CDR1 MNHEY, CDR2 SMNVEV (reference sequence). CDR3 region: CASSLTPPGQGRTGELFF. The CDR3 DNA reads as TGTGCCAGCAGTTTAACCCCCCCGGGACAGGGGCGAACCGGGGAGCTGTTTTTT.

Concerning this clonotype itself: A much larger clone lies one base from this, so it may be a read error. The chain combines TRBV24-1 with TRBJ2-5, with D uncertain. Germline lookup yields CDR1 KGHDR and CDR2 SFDVKD. The CDR3 has 11 residues. The CDR3 loop is CTTSDVETQYF. In nucleotides, the CDR3 is TGTACCACCAGTGATGTAGAGACCCAGTACTTC.

This clonotype was seen only a few times. The V call is TRBV6-2 or TRBV6-3, the J call TRBJ2-3; D may be TRBD1 (5 bases). V shed 8 bases and J shed 3 bases, with 18 bases lying between them. The CDR3 covers 15 residues. Germline V gene data show CDR1 as MNHEY and CDR2 as SVGEGT. The DNA of the CDR3 is TGTGCCAGCGCCCCCGAAGGGGTGAGAACAGATACGCAGTATTTT. Translation: CASAPEGVRTDTQYF.

This clonotype showed up just a few times. The chain joins TRBV7-9 to TRBJ2-3, with TRBD2 identical over 10 bases. CDR1 and CDR2 (germline): SEHNR, FQNEAQ (reference sequence). The CDR3 is 15 amino acids. Unmatched junction bases numbered 4, after V lost 1 base and J lost 6 bases. CDR3 residues: CASSLDTSGADTQYF. Here the CDR3 DNA reads TGTGCCAGCAGCTTAGACACTAGCGGGGCGGATACGCAGTATTTT.